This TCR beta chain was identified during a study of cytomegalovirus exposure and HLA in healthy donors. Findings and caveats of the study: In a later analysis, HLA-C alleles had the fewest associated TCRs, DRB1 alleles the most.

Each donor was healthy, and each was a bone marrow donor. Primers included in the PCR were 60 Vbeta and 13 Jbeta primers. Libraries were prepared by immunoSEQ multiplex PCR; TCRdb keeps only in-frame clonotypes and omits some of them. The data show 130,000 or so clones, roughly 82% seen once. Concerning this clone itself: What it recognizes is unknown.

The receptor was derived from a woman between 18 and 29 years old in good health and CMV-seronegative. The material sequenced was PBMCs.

CDR3 protein: CASARNEKLFF. In DNA, the CDR3 is TGTGCCAGCGCGCGGAATGAAAAACTGTTTTTT. The chain is built from TRBV7-9 and TRBJ1-4; D is unresolved. This CDR3 region has 11 residues. V lost 8 bases, J lost 5 bases, and 6 bases lay in between. Germline values: CDR1 SEHNR, CDR2 FQNEAQ (reference sequence).